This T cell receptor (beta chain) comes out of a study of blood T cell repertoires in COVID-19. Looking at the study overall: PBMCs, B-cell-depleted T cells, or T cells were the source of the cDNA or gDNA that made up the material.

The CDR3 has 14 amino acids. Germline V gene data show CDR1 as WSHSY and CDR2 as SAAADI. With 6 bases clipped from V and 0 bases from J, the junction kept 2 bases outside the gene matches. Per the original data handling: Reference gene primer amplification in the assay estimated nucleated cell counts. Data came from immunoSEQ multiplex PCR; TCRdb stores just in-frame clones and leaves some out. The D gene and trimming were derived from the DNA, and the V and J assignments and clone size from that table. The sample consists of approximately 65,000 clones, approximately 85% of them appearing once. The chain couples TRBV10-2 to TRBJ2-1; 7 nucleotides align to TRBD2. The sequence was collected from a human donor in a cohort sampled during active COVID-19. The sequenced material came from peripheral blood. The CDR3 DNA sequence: TGCGCCAGCAGAGAGCGGGGCTCCTACAATGAGCAGTTCTTC. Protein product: CASRERGSYNEQFF.